Included here is one T cell receptor (beta chain) sequence, with context. Its specificity is unknown. Expressed TCRB transcripts were sequenced because the isolated RNA had all been reverse transcribed beforehand. Naive, central memory and regulatory T cell samples averaged around 3.5 million immunoSEQ reads each. The protocol was immunoSEQ multiplex PCR, while the TCRdb copy is restricted to in-frame clones and leaves out a portion. The sample carries a few hundred thousand clones, over 8.5% recorded once. The sample comes from a study of beta chain features in type 1 diabetes. Study-level results: Shorter templates may be favored by PCR, equally so in patients and controls. The study found moderately but significantly shorter TCRB CDR3s in all four CD4+ subsets of Type 1 diabetes patients. Individuals with type 1 diabetes displayed fewer insertions and more deletions at VDJ junctions.

This CDR3 region has 16 residues. The V gene's germline CDR1 is LGHNA and CDR2 YNFKEQ. The J segment lost 3 bases and the V segment lost 0 bases, leaving 1 base of the junction unmatched. The clonotype comes from a man under 40 with type 1 diabetes. Input material: central memory CD4+ T cells from blood. This chain uses TRBV4-2 with TRBJ2-1; 11 nucleotides align to TRBD2. The DNA for the CDR3 is TGTGCCAGCAGCCAAGAGACTAGCGGGATCTACAATGAGCAGTTCTTC. The encoded protein is CASSQETSGIYNEQFF.